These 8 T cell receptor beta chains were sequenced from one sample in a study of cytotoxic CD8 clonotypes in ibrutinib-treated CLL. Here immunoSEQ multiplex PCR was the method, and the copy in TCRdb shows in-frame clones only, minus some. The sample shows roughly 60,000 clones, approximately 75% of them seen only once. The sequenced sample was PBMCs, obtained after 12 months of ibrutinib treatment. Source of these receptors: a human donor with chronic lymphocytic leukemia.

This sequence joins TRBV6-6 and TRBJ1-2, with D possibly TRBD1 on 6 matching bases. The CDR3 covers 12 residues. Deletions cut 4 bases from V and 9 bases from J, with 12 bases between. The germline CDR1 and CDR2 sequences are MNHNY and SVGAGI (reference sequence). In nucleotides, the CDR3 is TGTGCCAGCAGTTTACAGGGCAATAGCTACACCTTC. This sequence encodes CASSLQGNSYTF.

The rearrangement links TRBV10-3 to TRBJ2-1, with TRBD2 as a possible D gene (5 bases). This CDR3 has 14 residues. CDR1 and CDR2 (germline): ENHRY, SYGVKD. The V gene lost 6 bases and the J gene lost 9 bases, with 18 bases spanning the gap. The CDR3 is CAIRSLTNSGEQFF. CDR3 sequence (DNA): TGTGCCATCAGGAGCTTGACTAACAGCGGTGAGCAGTTCTTC.

CDR3 sequence: CATLGTGTGVSYEQYF. The CDR3 DNA is TGTGCCACCCTAGGAACCGGGACAGGGGTTTCCTACGAGCAGTACTTC. The gene calls are TRBV19 and TRBJ2-7; 10 bases line up with TRBD1. The CDR3 extends over 16 amino acids. The germline V gene encodes CDR1 LNHDA and CDR2 SQIVND (reference sequence). V lost 10 bases and J lost 1; bases outside the gene matches: 13.

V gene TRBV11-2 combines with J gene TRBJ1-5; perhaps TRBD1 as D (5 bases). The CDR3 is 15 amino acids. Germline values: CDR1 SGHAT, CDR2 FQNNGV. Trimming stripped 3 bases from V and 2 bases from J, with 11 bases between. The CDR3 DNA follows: TGTGCCAGCAGCTTGGGAGGGGCGGGCAATCAGCCCCAGCATTTT. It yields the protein CASSLGGAGNQPQHF.

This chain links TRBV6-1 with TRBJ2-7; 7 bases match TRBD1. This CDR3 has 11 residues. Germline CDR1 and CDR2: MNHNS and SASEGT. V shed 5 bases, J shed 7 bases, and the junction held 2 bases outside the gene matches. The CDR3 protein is CASSSGGEQYF. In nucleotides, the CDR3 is TGTGCCAGCAGTTCAGGGGGTGAGCAGTACTTC.

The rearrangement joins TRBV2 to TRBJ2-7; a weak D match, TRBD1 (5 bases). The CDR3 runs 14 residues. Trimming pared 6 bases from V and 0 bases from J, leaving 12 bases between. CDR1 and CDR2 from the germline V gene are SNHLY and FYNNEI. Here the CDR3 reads CASSWGSLSYEQYF. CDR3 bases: TGTGCCAGCAGCTGGGGCAGTCTCTCCTACGAGCAGTACTTC.

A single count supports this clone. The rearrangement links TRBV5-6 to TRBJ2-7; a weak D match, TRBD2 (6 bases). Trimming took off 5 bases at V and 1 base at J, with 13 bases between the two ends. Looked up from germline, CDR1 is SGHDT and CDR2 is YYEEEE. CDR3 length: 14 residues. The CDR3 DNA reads TGTGCCAGCAGTTTTCCGGGACTTTCCTACGAGCAGTACTTC. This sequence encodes CASSFPGLSYEQYF.

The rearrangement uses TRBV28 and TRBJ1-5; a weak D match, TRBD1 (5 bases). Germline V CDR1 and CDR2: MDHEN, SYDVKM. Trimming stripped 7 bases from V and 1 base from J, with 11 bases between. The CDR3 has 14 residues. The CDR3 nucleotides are TGTGCCAGCATGCAGGGCGGCAGCAATCAGCCCCAGCATTTT. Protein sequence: CASMQGGSNQPQHF.